These 4 T cell receptor beta chains originate from one sample sequenced in a study of cytomegalovirus exposure and HLA in healthy donors. The PCR used 60 Vbeta and 13 Jbeta primers. Generated by immunoSEQ multiplex PCR, the TCRdb table keeps only in-frame clones and is missing some. The sample includes 150,000 to 200,000 clones, around nine tenths seen only once; the top ten take approximately 1.7%. Sequenced input: PBMCs. These receptor sequences come from a woman between 18 and 30 years old in good health and CMV-seronegative.

The chain carries TRBV7-9 and TRBJ1-1; 8 bases are a match to TRBD1. With 5 bases clipped from V and 4 bases from J, the junction kept 3 bases outside the gene matches. The CDR3 is made up of 13 amino acids. The germline CDR1 and CDR2 sequences are SEHNR and FQNEAQ (reference sequence). CDR3 in DNA: TGTGCCAGCAGCCAGGGGGCGCGCACTGAAGCTTTCTTT. Its protein product is CASSQGARTEAFF.

The rearrangement joins TRBV30 to TRBJ2-1; a possible D gene is TRBD2 (6 bases). There are 12 residues in the CDR3. Germline CDR1 and CDR2: GTSNPN and SVGIG (reference sequence). Trimming took off 5 bases at V and 10 bases at J, with 15 bases between the two ends. CDR3 nucleotides: TGTGCCTGGGATAGGGGACTTGGGGAGCAGTTCTTC. Protein sequence: CAWDRGLGEQFF.

The V and J genes are TRBV7-2 and TRBJ1-2, with unresolved D. The V end was cut by 2 bases, the J end by 4 bases, with 5 bases between. The CDR3 consists of 12 residues. The germline V gene encodes CDR1 SGHTA and CDR2 FQGNSA. The CDR3 is CASSLFGYGYTF. DNA of the CDR3: TGTGCCAGCAGCTTATTCGGCTATGGCTACACCTTC.

The DNA of the CDR3 is TGTGCCAGCAGTTACTCGGCCGGGATTCCTAACACTGAAGCTTTCTTT. Translating it yields CASSYSAGIPNTEAFF. This rearrangement joins TRBV6-5 to TRBJ1-1, with D hard to call. The germline gives CDR1 MNHEY, CDR2 SVGAGI. With 0 bases removed from V and 2 bases from J, the gap between germline ends came to 13 bases. This CDR3 spans 16 amino acids.